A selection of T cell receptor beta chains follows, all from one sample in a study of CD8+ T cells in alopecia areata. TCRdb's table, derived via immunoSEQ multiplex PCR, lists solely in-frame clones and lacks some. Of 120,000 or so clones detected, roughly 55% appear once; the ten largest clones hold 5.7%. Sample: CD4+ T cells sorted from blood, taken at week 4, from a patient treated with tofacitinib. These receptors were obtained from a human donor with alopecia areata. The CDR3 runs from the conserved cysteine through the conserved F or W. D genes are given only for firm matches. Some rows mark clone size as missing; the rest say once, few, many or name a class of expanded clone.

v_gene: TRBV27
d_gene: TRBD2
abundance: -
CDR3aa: CASSPPAGSYNEQFF

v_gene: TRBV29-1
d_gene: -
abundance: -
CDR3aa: CSVEFESKLRYEQFF

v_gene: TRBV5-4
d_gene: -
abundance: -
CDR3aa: CASSYGATDTQYF

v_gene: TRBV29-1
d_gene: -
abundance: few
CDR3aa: CSVEDRRTTSTDTQYF

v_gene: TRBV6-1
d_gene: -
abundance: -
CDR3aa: CASSEVGSYGYTF

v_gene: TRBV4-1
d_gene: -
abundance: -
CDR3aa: CASSQQNDPYGYTF

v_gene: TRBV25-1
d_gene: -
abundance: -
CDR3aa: CASSDRARANTEAFF

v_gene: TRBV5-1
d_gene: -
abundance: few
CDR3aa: CASSLGSRPADTQYF

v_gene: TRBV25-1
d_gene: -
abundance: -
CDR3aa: CASSEPRNPDTQYF

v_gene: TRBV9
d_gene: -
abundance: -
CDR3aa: CASSLRGDYEQYF

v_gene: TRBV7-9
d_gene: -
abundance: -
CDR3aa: CASSYGELFF

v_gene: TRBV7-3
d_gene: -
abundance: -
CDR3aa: CASSLTGDTEAFF

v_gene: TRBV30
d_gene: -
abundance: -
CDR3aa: CAWSVRGGLANEKLFF

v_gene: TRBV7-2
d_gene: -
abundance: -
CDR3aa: CASSFSGSAYTYEQYF

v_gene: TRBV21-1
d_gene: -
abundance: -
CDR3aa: CASRGLAGGSTDTQYF

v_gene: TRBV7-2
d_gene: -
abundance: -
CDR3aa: CASSPDYGYTF

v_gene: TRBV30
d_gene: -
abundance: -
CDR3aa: CAWSVRGDYGYTF

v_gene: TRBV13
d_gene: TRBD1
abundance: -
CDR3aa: CASSFEGGVGETQYF

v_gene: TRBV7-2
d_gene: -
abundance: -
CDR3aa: CASSLDSRRAQYF

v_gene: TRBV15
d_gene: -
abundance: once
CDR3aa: CATSRDLTVVHNYGYTF

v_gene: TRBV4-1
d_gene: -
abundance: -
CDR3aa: CASSQELRNTIYF

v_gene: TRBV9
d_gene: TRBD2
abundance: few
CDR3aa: CASSAYGAGVGHNEQFF

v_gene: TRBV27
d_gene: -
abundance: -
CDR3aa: CASRPGYQETQYF

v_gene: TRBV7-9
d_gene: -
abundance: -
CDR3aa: CASSLGDPGDIQYF

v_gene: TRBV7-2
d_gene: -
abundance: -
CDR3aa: CASSRSGANVLTF

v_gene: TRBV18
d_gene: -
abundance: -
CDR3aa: CASSPDRNTYEQYF

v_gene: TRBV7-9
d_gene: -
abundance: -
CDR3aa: CASSLSRDNEQFF

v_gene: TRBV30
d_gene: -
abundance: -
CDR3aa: CAWSVLADTQYF

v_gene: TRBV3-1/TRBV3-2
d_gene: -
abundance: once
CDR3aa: CASRGEQYF

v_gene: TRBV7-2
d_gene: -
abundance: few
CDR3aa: CASSLEPAREQFF

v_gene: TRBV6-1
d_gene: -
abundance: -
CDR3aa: CASSEAPDGSSTWREQYF

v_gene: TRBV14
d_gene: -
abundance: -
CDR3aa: CASSPPLGGPYEQYF

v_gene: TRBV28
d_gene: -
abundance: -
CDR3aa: CASSLLESGRDTQYF

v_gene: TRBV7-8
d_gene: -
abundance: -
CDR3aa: CASSLGTLSGGYTF

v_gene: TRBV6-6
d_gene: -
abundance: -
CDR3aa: CASRSRDYEQYF

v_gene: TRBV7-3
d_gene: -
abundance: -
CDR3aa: CASSGDRNTEAFF

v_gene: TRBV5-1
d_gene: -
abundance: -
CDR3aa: CASSLRPGGETQYF

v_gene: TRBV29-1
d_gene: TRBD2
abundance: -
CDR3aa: CSVVLADGLSYNEQFF

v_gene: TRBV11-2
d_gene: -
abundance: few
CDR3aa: CASSPSEFRNEQFF

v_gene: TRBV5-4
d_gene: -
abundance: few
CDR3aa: CASSPGGTGANVLTF

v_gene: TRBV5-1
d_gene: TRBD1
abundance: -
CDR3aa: CASRGTGPNYGYTF

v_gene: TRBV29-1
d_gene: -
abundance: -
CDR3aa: CSVVSTGRLETQYF

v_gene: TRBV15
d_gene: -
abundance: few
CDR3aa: CATSRGLQGTNEKLFF

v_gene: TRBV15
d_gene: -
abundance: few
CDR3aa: CATNQPLQPQHF

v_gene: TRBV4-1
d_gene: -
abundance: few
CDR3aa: CASSRGTASYEQYF

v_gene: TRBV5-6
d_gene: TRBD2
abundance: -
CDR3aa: CASSLGLAGWYEQYF

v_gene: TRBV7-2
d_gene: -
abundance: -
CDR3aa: CASSLFGLGEQYF

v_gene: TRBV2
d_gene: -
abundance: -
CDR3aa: CASSANTEAFF

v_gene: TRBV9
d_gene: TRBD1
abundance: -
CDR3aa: CASSARDRGADTQYF

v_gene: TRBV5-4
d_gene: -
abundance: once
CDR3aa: CASSLVEGGTQYF